This entry describes one T cell receptor (beta chain). Its target is unknown. The source of the sample is a study of early T cells in non-severe SARS-CoV-2 infection. Whole-study context: Sequenced material consisted of bulk RNA (from unsorted whole blood), and chains were unpaired. Whole-study findings and limits: Anti-spike CD8 specificities were favored by VDJdb matching, whose results missed private and CD4 specificities.

Germline trimming cut 1 base from V and 7 bases from J; bases unmatched to any gene: 9. CDR1 and CDR2 (germline): SGHTA, FQGTGA. The CDR3 consists of 15 residues. Unique molecular identifiers (one per individual cDNA molecule) were attached. TCRdb called the 5' RACE reads again in MiXCR, with one record for every CDR3 protein. Of roughly 68,000 distinct CDR3 sequences in the sample, 4% to 5.5% were seen once. The TCR comes from an adult who was a healthcare worker with PCR-confirmed SARS-CoV-2 infection or an uninfected control (not recorded which). The specimen sequenced was whole blood. J is TRBJ1-1 and V is TRBV7-3; TRBD1 matches 7 bases. CDR3 protein: CASSLRRGQRLEAFF. CDR3 coding DNA: TGTGCCAGCAGCTTAAGACGGGGACAGAGACTTGAAGCTTTCTTT. Combining the CDR3 with reference TRBV7-3 and TRBJ1-1 gives the whole variable domain GAGVSQTPSNKVTEKGKYVELRCDPISGHTALYWYRQSLGQGPEFLIYFQGTGAADDSGLPNDRFFAVRPEGSVSTLKIQRTERGDSAVYLCASSLRRGQRLEAFFGQGTRLTVV.